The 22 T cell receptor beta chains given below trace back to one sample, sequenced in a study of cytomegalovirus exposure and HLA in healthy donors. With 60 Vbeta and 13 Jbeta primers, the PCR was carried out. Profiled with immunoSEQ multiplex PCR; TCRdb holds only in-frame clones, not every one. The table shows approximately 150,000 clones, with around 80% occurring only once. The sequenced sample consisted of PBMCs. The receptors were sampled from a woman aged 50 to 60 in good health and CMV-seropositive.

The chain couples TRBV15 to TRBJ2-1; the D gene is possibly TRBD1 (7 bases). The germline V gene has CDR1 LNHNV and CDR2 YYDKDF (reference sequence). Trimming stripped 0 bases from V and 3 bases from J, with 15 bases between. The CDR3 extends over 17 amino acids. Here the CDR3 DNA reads TGTGCCACCAGCAGAGATCCCCCAGGGGGGAACTACAATGAGCAGTTCTTC. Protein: CATSRDPPGGNYNEQFF.

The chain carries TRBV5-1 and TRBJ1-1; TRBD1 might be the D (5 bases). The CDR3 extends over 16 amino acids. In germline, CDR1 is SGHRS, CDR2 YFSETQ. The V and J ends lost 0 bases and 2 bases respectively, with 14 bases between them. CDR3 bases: TGCGCCAGCAGCTTGGATGCGGGGCTGATAAACACTGAAGCTTTCTTT. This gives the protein CASSLDAGLINTEAFF. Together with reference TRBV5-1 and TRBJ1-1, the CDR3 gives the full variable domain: KAGVTQTPRYLIKTRGQQVTLSCSPISGHRSVSWYQQTPGQGLQFLFEYFSETQRNKGNFPGRFSGRQFSNSRSEMNVSTLELGDSALYLCASSLDAGLINTEAFFGQGTRLTVV.

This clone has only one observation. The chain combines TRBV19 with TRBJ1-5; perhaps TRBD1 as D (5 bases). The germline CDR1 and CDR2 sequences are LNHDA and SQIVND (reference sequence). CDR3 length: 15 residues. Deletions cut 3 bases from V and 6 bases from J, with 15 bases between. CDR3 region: CASSIGRAIVQPQHF. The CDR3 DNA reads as TGTGCCAGTAGTATCGGCAGGGCTATCGTTCAGCCCCAGCATTTT.

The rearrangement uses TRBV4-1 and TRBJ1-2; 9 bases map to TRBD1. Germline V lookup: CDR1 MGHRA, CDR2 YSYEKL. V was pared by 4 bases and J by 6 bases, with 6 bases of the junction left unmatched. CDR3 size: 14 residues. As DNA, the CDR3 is TGCGCCAGCAGCCCCGGGTGGACAGGGGATGGCTACACCTTC. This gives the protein CASSPGWTGDGYTF.

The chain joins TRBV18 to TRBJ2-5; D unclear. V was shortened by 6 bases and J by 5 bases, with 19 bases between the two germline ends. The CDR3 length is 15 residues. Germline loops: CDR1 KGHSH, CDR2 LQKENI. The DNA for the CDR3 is TGTGCCAGCTCCCTAAACAGAGCCAGGAAGGAGACCCAGTACTTC. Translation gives CASSLNRARKETQYF.

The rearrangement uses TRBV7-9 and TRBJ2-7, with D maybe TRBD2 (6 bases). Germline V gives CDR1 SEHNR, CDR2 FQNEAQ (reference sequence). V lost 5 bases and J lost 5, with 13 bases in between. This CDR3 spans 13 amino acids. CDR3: CASSRGLVDEQYF. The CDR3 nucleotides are TGTGCCAGCAGCAGGGGACTGGTCGACGAGCAGTACTTC.

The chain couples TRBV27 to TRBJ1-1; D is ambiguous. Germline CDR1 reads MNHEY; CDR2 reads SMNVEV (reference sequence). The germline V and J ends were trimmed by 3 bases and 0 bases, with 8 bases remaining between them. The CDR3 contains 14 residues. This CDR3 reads CASSLGSMNTEAFF. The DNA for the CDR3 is TGTGCCAGCAGTTTGGGCAGTATGAACACTGAAGCTTTCTTT.

CDR3 DNA: TGTGCCAGCAGGTGGCTGTCTAGCACAGATACGCAGTATTTT. Translation gives CASRWLSSTDTQYF. The chain combines TRBV2 with TRBJ2-3; unclear D gene. This CDR3 spans 14 amino acids. Looked up from germline, CDR1 is SNHLY and CDR2 is FYNNEI. Trimming shortened V by 6 bases and J by 0 bases, and 10 bases separated the two germline ends. Using reference TRBV2 and TRBJ2-3 for the parts outside the CDR3, the full variable domain is EPEVTQTPSHQVTQMGQEVILRCVPISNHLYFYWYRQILGQKVEFLVSFYNNEISEKSEIFDDQFSVERPDGSNFTLKIRSTKLEDSAMYFCASRWLSSTDTQYFGPGTRLTVL.

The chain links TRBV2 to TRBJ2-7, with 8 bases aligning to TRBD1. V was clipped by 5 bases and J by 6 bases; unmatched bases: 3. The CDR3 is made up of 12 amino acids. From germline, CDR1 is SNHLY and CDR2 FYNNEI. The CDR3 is CASSTQGAEQYF. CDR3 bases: TGTGCCAGCAGTACCCAGGGGGCCGAGCAGTACTTC.

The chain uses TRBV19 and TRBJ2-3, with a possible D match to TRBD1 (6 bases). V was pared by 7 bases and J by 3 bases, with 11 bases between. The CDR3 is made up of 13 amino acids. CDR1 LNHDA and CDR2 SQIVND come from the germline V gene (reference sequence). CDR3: CASITGTTDTQYF. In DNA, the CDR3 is TGTGCCAGTATTACAGGGACGACAGATACGCAGTATTTT.

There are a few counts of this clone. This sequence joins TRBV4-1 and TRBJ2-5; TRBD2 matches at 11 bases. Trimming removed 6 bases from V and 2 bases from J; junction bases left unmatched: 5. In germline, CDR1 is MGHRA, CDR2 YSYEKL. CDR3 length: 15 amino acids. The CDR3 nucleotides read TGCGCCAGCAGTAAACTAGCGGGGGAGCAAGAGACCCAGTACTTC. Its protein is CASSKLAGEQETQYF.

CDR3 protein: CASSQRHGDRYGYTF. The CDR3 nucleotides are TGTGCCAGCAGCCAGCGACACGGTGATCGCTATGGCTACACCTTC. The chain combines TRBV4-2 with TRBJ1-2; D gene unclear. Trimming stripped 3 bases from V and 4 bases from J, with 15 bases between. The germline CDR1 and CDR2 sequences are LGHNA and YNFKEQ. This CDR3 spans 15 amino acids.

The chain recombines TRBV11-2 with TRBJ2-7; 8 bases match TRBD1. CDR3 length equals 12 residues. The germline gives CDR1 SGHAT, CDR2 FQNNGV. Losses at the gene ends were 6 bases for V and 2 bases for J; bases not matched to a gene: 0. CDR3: CASRTGAYEQYF. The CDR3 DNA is TGTGCCAGCAGGACAGGGGCCTACGAGCAGTACTTC.

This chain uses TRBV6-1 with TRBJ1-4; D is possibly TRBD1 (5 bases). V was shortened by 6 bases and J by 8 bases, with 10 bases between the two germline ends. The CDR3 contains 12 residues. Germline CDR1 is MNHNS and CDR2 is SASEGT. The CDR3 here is CASRGHWEKLFF. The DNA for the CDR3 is TGTGCCAGCAGAGGACATTGGGAAAAACTGTTTTTT.

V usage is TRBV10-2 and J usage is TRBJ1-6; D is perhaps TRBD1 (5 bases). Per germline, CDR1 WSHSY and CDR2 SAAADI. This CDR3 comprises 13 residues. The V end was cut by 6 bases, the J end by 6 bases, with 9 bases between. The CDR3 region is CASSEQGNSPLHF. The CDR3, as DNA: TGCGCCAGCAGCGAGCAGGGTAATTCACCCCTCCACTTT.

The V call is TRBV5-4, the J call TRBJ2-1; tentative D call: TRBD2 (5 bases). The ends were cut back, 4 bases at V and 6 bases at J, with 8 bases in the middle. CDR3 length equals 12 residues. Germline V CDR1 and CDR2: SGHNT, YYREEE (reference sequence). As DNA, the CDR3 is TGTGCCAGCAGCATGACTACCAATGAGCAGTTCTTC. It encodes CASSMTTNEQFF. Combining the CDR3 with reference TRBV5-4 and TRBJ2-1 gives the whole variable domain ETGVTQSPTHLIKTRGQQVTLRCSSQSGHNTVSWYQQALGQGPQFIFQYYREEENGRGNFPPRFSGLQFPNYSSELNVNALELDDSALYLCASSMTTNEQFFGPGTRLTVL.

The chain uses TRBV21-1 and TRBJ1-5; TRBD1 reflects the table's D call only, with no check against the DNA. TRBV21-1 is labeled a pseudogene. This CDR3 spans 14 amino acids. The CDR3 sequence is CASSLQGGNQPQHF. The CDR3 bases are TGTGCCAGCAGCCTCCAGGGGGGTAATCAGCCCCAGCATTTT.

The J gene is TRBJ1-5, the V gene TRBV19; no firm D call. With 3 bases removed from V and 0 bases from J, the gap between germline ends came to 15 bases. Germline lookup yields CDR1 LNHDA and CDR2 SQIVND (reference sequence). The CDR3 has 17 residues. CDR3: CASSMGKGGNSNQPQHF. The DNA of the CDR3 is TGTGCCAGTAGTATGGGTAAGGGAGGCAATAGCAATCAGCCCCAGCATTTT.

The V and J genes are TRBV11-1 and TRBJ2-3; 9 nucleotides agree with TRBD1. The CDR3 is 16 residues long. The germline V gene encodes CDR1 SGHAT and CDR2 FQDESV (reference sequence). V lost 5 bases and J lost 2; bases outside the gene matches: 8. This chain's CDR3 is CASSQRTGVFTDTQYF. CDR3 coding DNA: TGTGCCAGCAGCCAACGGACAGGGGTGTTCACAGATACGCAGTATTTT.

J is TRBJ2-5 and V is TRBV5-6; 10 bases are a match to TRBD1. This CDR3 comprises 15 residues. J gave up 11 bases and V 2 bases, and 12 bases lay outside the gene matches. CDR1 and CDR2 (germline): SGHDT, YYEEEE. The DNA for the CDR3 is TGTGCCAGCAGCTTCGGGACAGGGGCTTCATCGGAGCAGTACTTC. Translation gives CASSFGTGASSEQYF.

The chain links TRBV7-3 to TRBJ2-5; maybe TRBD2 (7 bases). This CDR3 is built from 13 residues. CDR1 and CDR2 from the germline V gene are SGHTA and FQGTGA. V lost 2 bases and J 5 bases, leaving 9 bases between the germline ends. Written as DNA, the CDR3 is TGTGCCAGCAGCTTACGGGGGGCCGAGACCCAGTACTTC. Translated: CASSLRGAETQYF.

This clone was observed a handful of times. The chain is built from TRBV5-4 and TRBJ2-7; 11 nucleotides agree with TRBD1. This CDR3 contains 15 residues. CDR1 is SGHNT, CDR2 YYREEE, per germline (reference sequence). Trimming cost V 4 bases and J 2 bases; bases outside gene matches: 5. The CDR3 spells CASSLPGQGAYEQYF. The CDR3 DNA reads TGTGCCAGCAGCCTTCCGGGACAGGGGGCCTACGAGCAGTACTTC.